These 8 T cell receptor beta chains came from one sample sequenced in a study of shared clonotypes between healthy human individuals. Profiled with immunoSEQ multiplex PCR; TCRdb holds only in-frame clones, not every one. The data show a few million clones, with around 94% seen just once and over 0.12% held by the top ten. The sample consisted of naive CD4+ T cells sorted from blood. Subset denoted: CD45RA+ positively selected. Receptors originate from a man aged 18 to 29 in good health.

V gene TRBV28 combines with J gene TRBJ1-1; D unresolved. V lost 6 bases and J 1 base, leaving 12 bases between the germline ends. The CDR3 runs 14 residues. Germline CDR1 and CDR2: MDHEN and SYDVKM. As DNA, the CDR3 is TGTGCCAGCAGCCGTGACCCTTCGAACACTGAAGCTTTCTTT. The encoded protein is CASSRDPSNTEAFF. Full variable domain (remainder filled in from reference TRBV28 and TRBJ1-1): DVKVTQSSRYLVKRTGEKVFLECVQDMDHENMFWYRQDPGLGLRLIYFSYDVKMKEKGDIPEGYSVSREKKERFSLILESASTNQTSMYLCASSRDPSNTEAFFGQGTRLTVV.

The chain carries TRBV7-2 and TRBJ1-6, with D possibly being TRBD1 (6 bases). The CDR3 is 17 residues long. V dropped 4 bases and J dropped 8 bases, with 21 bases sitting between them. Per the germline V gene, CDR1 is SGHTA and CDR2 is FQGNSA. The CDR3 region is CASSSQDSPMSDSPLHF. In DNA form, the CDR3 reads TGTGCCAGCAGCTCCCAGGACAGTCCCATGTCGGATTCACCCCTCCACTTT.

The chain links TRBV5-1 to TRBJ1-6; TRBD1 might be the D (5 bases). This CDR3 has 14 residues. The V end was cut by 4 bases, the J end by 7 bases, with 12 bases between. Germline values: CDR1 SGHRS, CDR2 YFSETQ. This CDR3 is CASSRGEGNSPLHF. In DNA form, the CDR3 reads TGCGCCAGCAGCCGGGGGGAAGGGAATTCACCCCTCCACTTT.

The CDR3 sequence: CASSPRVSGVTSSYNEQFF. CDR3 bases: TGTGCCAGCTCACCACGTGTTAGCGGGGTTACTAGCTCCTACAATGAGCAGTTCTTC. The chain carries TRBV18 and TRBJ2-1; TRBD2 matches 8 bases. With V trimmed by 1 base and J by 0 bases, 11 bases remained unmatched. This CDR3 spans 19 amino acids. CDR1 is KGHSH and CDR2 is LQKENI in the germline V gene.

This sequence joins TRBV9 and TRBJ2-3, with a possible D match to TRBD2 (6 bases). Trimming pared 3 bases from V and 6 bases from J, leaving 14 bases between. CDR3 size: 14 residues. Germline CDR1 and CDR2: SGDLS and YYNGEE. CDR3 sequence reads: CASSGGPGGDTQYF. The CDR3, as DNA: TGTGCCAGCAGCGGAGGCCCTGGGGGGGATACGCAGTATTTT.

The CDR3 is CASSEASGANVLTF. The CDR3 bases are TGTGCCAGCAGTGAGGCCTCTGGGGCCAACGTCCTGACTTTC. This chain joins TRBV6-4 and TRBJ2-6; D is unclear. The V gene's germline CDR1 is MRHNA and CDR2 SNTAGT. The CDR3 length is 14 residues. Trimming removed 3 bases at V and 0 bases at J, with 3 bases between.

The chain couples TRBV7-2 to TRBJ1-2; no clear D gene. Germline-derived CDR1 and CDR2 are SGHTA and FQGNSA. With 1 base removed from V and 2 bases from J, the gap between germline ends came to 8 bases. CDR3 length: 14 amino acids. In nucleotides, the CDR3 is TGTGCCAGCAGCTTAGGGCAGGAGAACTATGGCTACACCTTC. Encoded protein: CASSLGQENYGYTF. The full variable domain, rest sourced from reference TRBV7-2 and TRBJ1-2, is GAGVSQSPSNKVTEKGKDVELRCDPISGHTALYWYRQSLGQGLEFLIYFQGNSAPDKSGLPSDRFSAERTGGSVSTLTIQRTQQEDSAVYLCASSLGQENYGYTFGSGTRLTVV.

CDR3 sequence reads: CASSLVGAYEQYF. CDR3 DNA sequence: TGTGCCAGCAGCCTAGTAGGGGCCTACGAGCAGTACTTC. The J gene is TRBJ2-7, the V gene TRBV7-8; a possible D gene is TRBD1 (5 bases). The germline CDR1 and CDR2 sequences are SGHVS and FQNEAQ. The CDR3 consists of 13 residues. Between the trimmed V and J ends, which lost 5 bases and 2 bases, there was a span of 10 bases.